The entry that follows covers one T cell receptor (beta chain) sequence. What antigen it recognizes has not been identified. The final CDR3 position lacks the conserved phenylalanine or tryptophan, pointing to a likely read error. The data were taken from a study of metastatic and nonmetastatic thyroid tumors (dated by TCRdb to 2018 to 2021). Context from the whole study: Repertoires were compared across peripheral blood and tumor or nodule tissue samples from malignant and benign thyroid patients.

Before undergoing thyroid surgery, none of the patients had been given any kind of treatment. Using T-cell receptor beta sequencing, the researchers looked back retrospectively at clinical samples from patients, gathered between about 2012 and 2019. Based on the germline V gene (reference sequence), the CDR1 and CDR2 sequences are MNHEY and SMNVEV. The CDR3 is 16 amino acids long, termini counted. Only the CDR3 DNA stays, 48 bases, in frame from base 1. Library preparation was by PCR. The instrument given in TCRdb is Illumina HiSeq 4000. High-throughput sequencing was used to profile the TCR beta-chain CDR3 region of each patient. The original methods were these. A classifier to discriminate distant-metastatic papillary thyroid cancer patients was built from CDR3 differences across clinicopathological groups. The Shannon index was used to assess repertoire diversity, and the Morisita-Horn index was used to assess tumor-blood repertoire similarity. Using fastp at Q25 and MiXCR, TCRdb reprocessed the public reads and kept productive beta chains. The V and J calls were not made by the authors but by TCRdb's processing. Counted in this sample were 6,000 to 7,000 clones; 25% to 35% of them appeared once. The biggest ten clones account for approximately 19% of the sample.

The full study reports these points: In both blood and tumor samples, TCR beta diversity was reported to be significantly higher in malignant tumors than in benign nodules.

The sequence was collected from a female donor with papillary thyroid cancer or a benign thyroid nodule (not recorded which). Some clones in this sample may be carry-over from other donors' samples. The sequenced sample consisted of tumor tissue. The chain is encoded by TRBV27 joined to TRBJ2-1, with TRBD2 matching 13 junction bases. CDR3 sequence: CDSSHRLAGGVNEQFC. The sequence in DNA is TGTGACAGCAGTCACCGACTAGCGGGAGGCGTAAATGAGCAGTTCTGC.